A single sample is the source of the 25 T cell receptor beta chains below, sequenced in a study of radiotherapy plus CTLA-4 blockade in lung cancer. Profiling relied on immunoSEQ multiplex PCR, and the TCRdb table lists in-frame clones only, not all of them. Here the sample spans roughly 98,000 clones, over 75% being singletons. The material sequenced was peripheral blood, taken from a patient treated with radiotherapy plus ipilimumab. All receptors derive from a human donor with non-small cell lung cancer that progressed on radiotherapy plus ipilimumab.

The chain couples TRBV6-1 to TRBJ2-7, with a weak D call TRBD1 (6 bases). Germline values: CDR1 MNHNS, CDR2 SASEGT. Trimming removed 1 base at V and 7 bases at J, with 23 bases between. CDR3 length: 17 amino acids. The CDR3 loop reads CASSEGAIQGSTVEQYF. The DNA of the CDR3 is TGTGCCAGCAGTGAAGGGGCCATCCAGGGGTCCACTGTGGAGCAGTACTTC.

The rearrangement links TRBV5-4 to TRBJ1-6; D is perhaps TRBD1 (6 bases). The V end was cut by 0 bases, the J end by 7 bases, with 17 bases between. Germline V gives CDR1 SGHNT, CDR2 YYREEE (reference sequence). This CDR3 has 17 amino acids. CDR3 amino acids: CASSLAPRGGANSPLHF. DNA of the CDR3: TGTGCCAGCAGCTTGGCCCCTCGAGGGGGGGCAAATTCACCCCTCCACTTT.

V and J are TRBV6-5 and TRBJ1-1; D is ambiguous. CDR3 length: 14 amino acids. V was trimmed by 6 bases and J by 0 bases, leaving 11 bases between them. Germline CDR1 is MNHEY and CDR2 is SVGAGI. In DNA, the CDR3 is TGTGCCAGCAGGCCAAGGTTCATGAACACTGAAGCTTTCTTT. Its translation: CASRPRFMNTEAFF.

The rearrangement joins TRBV5-4 to TRBJ2-5; D may be TRBD1 (6 bases). The J call may be faulty, since TRBJ2-7 better matches the DNA end. The CDR3 sequence is 15 residues long. The germline gives CDR1 SGHNT, CDR2 YYREEE (reference sequence). The CDR3 loop is CASSLGGAGEYEQYF. The CDR3 DNA sequence: TGTGCCAGCAGCTTGGGAGGGGCAGGGGAGTACGAGCAGTACTTC.

This chain connects TRBV19 to TRBJ2-5; 8 positions agree with TRBD1. J was trimmed by 4 bases and V by 4 bases; bases with no gene match: 5. Germline CDR1 reads LNHDA; CDR2 reads SQIVND (reference sequence). The CDR3 contains 14 residues. The CDR3 here is CASSSPGGRETQYF. DNA of the CDR3: TGTGCCAGTAGTAGTCCAGGGGGCCGAGAGACCCAGTACTTC.

Remarks on this clone: Additional DNA sequences in this sample encode the identical CDR3. This rearrangement joins TRBV7-9 to TRBJ2-3; the D call may be TRBD1 or TRBD2 (5 bases each). The CDR3 covers 14 residues. In germline, CDR1 is SEHNR, CDR2 FQNEAQ (reference sequence). V was cut by 4 bases and J by 3 bases, with 11 bases left in between. CDR3 region: CASSSRGATDTQYF. In DNA form, the CDR3 reads TGTGCCAGCAGCTCCAGAGGGGCAACAGATACGCAGTATTTT.

The chain has TRBV29-1 and TRBJ2-7; D uncertain. The CDR3 is made up of 15 amino acids. With 4 bases removed from V and 3 bases from J, the gap between germline ends came to 19 bases. Germline V gives CDR1 SQVTM, CDR2 ANQGSEA. The CDR3 DNA sequence: TGCAGCGTTGTACCCCGAGGAAGGGAAGACTACGAGCAGTACTTC. This sequence encodes CSVVPRGREDYEQYF.

This rearrangement joins TRBV15 to TRBJ2-7; no clear D gene. CDR3 length: 14 amino acids. Germline values: CDR1 LNHNV, CDR2 YYDKDF (reference sequence). V lost 5 bases and J lost 5, with 16 bases in between. The CDR3 nucleotides read TGTGCCACCAGCCGTTCTTGGGGTGTCCACGAGCAGTACTTC. This encodes CATSRSWGVHEQYF. The full variable domain, its missing parts supplied by reference TRBV15 and TRBJ2-7, is DAMVIQNPRYQVTQFGKPVTLSCSQTLNHNVMYWYQQKSSQAPKLLFHYYDKDFNNEADTPDNFQSRRPNTSFCFLDIRSPGLGDTAMYLCATSRSWGVHEQYFGPGTRLTVT.

The CDR3 is CASSLPSGANTGELFF. DNA for the CDR3: TGTGCCAGCAGCTTACCCAGCGGCGCGAACACCGGGGAGCTGTTTTTT. The chain uses TRBV7-6 and TRBJ2-2; tentative D call: TRBD2 (5 bases). Germline V lookup: CDR1 SGHVS, CDR2 FNYEAQ. V was trimmed by 2 bases and J by 0 bases, leaving 10 bases between them. The CDR3 length is 16 residues.

This chain connects TRBV7-3 to TRBJ2-1, with D uncertain. Germline-derived CDR1 and CDR2 are SGHTA and FQGTGA. Trimming shortened V by 5 bases and J by 3 bases, and 8 bases separated the two germline ends. This CDR3 is built from 13 residues. The chain's CDR3 is CASSPGGYNEQFF. The CDR3, as DNA: TGTGCCAGCAGCCCCGGCGGCTACAATGAGCAGTTCTTC.

CDR3 coding DNA: TGTGCCAGCAGCTTAGGGGATAGCGGGGCCTGGGAGACCCAGTACTTC. It specifies CASSLGDSGAWETQYF. The chain couples TRBV11-2 to TRBJ2-5; 8 bases are a match to TRBD2. The CDR3 is made up of 16 amino acids. Germline loops: CDR1 SGHAT, CDR2 FQNNGV. Trimming removed 1 base from V and 5 bases from J; junction bases left unmatched: 9.

As concerns this clone: A single base separates this from a much larger clone, so it may be a read error. The chain has TRBV7-9 and TRBJ2-1; D uncertain. The germline V gene has CDR1 SEHNR and CDR2 FQNEAQ (reference sequence). The CDR3 runs to 11 residues. V lost 3 bases and J 6 bases, leaving 3 bases between the germline ends. The CDR3 bases are TGTGCCAGCAGCTTTGGCAATGAGCAGTTCTTC. Translation gives CASSFGNEQFF. The full variable domain, in which reference TRBV7-9 and TRBJ2-1 provide the parts outside the CDR3, is DTGVSQNPRHKITKRGQNVTFRCDPISEHNRLYWYRQTLGQGPEFLTYFQNEAQLEKSRLLSDRFSAERPKGSFSTLEIQRTEQGDSAMYLCASSFGNEQFFGPGTRLTVL.

The chain uses TRBV10-3 and TRBJ1-5; D gene unclear. Germline CDR1 and CDR2: ENHRY and SYGVKD. V lost 3 bases and J 7 bases, leaving 16 bases between the germline ends. This CDR3 has 15 residues. CDR3 loop: CAISDGTSDGQPQHF. The DNA for the CDR3 is TGTGCCATCAGTGATGGCACCTCAGACGGGCAGCCCCAGCATTTT.

The J gene is TRBJ2-1, the V gene TRBV19; 9 bases are a match to TRBD2. The trim removed 2 bases at V and 3 bases at J, leaving 20 bases unmatched. The CDR3 runs 21 residues. CDR1 is LNHDA and CDR2 is SQIVND in the germline V gene (reference sequence). DNA of the CDR3: TGTGCCAGTAGTATACGGCTTTTCGGGGCGGGGGGGGAGAAAATCTACAATGAGCAGTTCTTC. Protein sequence: CASSIRLFGAGGEKIYNEQFF.

Details on this clone: This sample includes further DNA sequences coding for the same CDR3. The CDR3 coding sequence is TGTGCCAGCAGCTCAAGCTCCTACGAGCAGTACTTC. Translation: CASSSSSYEQYF. The rearrangement joins TRBV7-9 to TRBJ2-7; no definite D call. The CDR3 extends over 12 amino acids. Between the trimmed V and J ends, which lost 4 bases and 0 bases, there was a span of 4 bases. Germline values: CDR1 SEHNR, CDR2 FQNEAQ (reference sequence). Complete variable domain (other parts from reference TRBV7-9 and TRBJ2-7): DTGVSQNPRHKITKRGQNVTFRCDPISEHNRLYWYRQTLGQGPEFLTYFQNEAQLEKSRLLSDRFSAERPKGSFSTLEIQRTEQGDSAMYLCASSSSSYEQYFGPGTRLTVT.

This clone was seen only once. This rearrangement joins TRBV18 to TRBJ1-1; maybe TRBD1 (5 bases). The CDR3 is made up of 14 amino acids. From germline, CDR1 is KGHSH and CDR2 LQKENI. With 6 bases removed from V and 6 bases from J, the gap between germline ends came to 17 bases. The CDR3 here is CASSGARVGAEAFF. The DNA for the CDR3 is TGTGCCAGCTCCGGGGCAAGGGTGGGAGCTGAAGCTTTCTTT.

The V and J genes are TRBV29-1 and TRBJ2-4; D is unresolved. This CDR3 is 11 amino acids long. V was cut by 5 bases and J by 6 bases, with 8 bases left in between. CDR1 is SQVTM, CDR2 ANQGSEA, per germline. CDR3 nucleotides: TGCAGCGTTCGGGTTGGAAACATTCAGTACTTC. It yields the protein CSVRVGNIQYF.

The chain links TRBV2 to TRBJ2-7; 11 bases map to TRBD2. The CDR3 consists of 17 residues. Germline V gene data show CDR1 as SNHLY and CDR2 as FYNNEI. The V segment lost 6 bases and the J segment 0 bases; nucleotides outside the gene matches: 10. CDR3 DNA sequence: TGTGCCAGCAGAAGATCTAGCGGGGGGCTAAGCTCCTACGAGCAGTACTTC. It is translated as CASRRSSGGLSSYEQYF.

The rearrangement uses TRBV5-6 and TRBJ1-1, with 12 positions matching TRBD1. Germline V gives CDR1 SGHDT, CDR2 YYEEEE. The ends lost 2 bases at V and 1 base at J; junction bases unmatched: 6. The length of the CDR3 is 17 residues. The CDR3 DNA sequence: TGTGCCAGCAGCTTTTCGGGACAGGGGGCCCAGAACACTGAAGCTTTCTTT. Protein product: CASSFSGQGAQNTEAFF.

The V and J genes are TRBV21-1 and TRBJ2-6; the D call in the table, TRBD1, was not verified against the DNA. TRBV21-1 is a listed pseudogene. The CDR3 runs to 19 residues. DNA of the CDR3: TGTGCCAGCAGCAAATGGGACAGGGGAGTTTGGGCTGGGGCCAACGTCCTGACTTTC. Its protein is CASSKWDRGVWAGANVLTF.

Only a few counts were recorded for this clone. This rearrangement joins TRBV14 to TRBJ2-6; no reliable D call. The CDR3 is made up of 15 amino acids. CDR1 is SGHDN and CDR2 is FVKESK in the germline V gene. Trimming removed 5 bases at V and 0 bases at J, with 8 bases between. Here the CDR3 DNA reads TGTGCCAGCAGCACACACTACTCTGGGGCCAACGTCCTGACTTTC. Translation gives CASSTHYSGANVLTF. Complete variable domain (other parts from reference TRBV14 and TRBJ2-6): EAGVTQFPSHSVIEKGQTVTLRCDPISGHDNLYWYRRVMGKEIKFLLHFVKESKQDESGMPNNRFLAERTGGTYSTLKVQPAELEDSGVYFCASSTHYSGANVLTFGAGSRLTVL.

V gene TRBV4-2 combines with J gene TRBJ1-2; perhaps TRBD1 as D (5 bases). Trimming took 3 bases from V and 10 from J, leaving 21 bases between them. Germline CDR1 LGHNA, CDR2 YNFKEQ. CDR3 size: 15 residues. The CDR3 here is CASSQEVAGLNTYTF. CDR3 DNA: TGTGCCAGCAGCCAGGAGGTGGCAGGGTTGAATACCTACACCTTC.

This chain joins TRBV20-1 and TRBJ1-2; no clear D gene. The CDR3 covers 11 residues. Germline-derived CDR1 and CDR2 are DFQATT and SNEGSKA (reference sequence). The ends were cut back, 6 bases at V and 4 bases at J, with 9 bases in the middle. The CDR3 loop reads CSAEQSYGYTF. For the CDR3, the DNA is TGCAGTGCAGAACAGTCCTATGGCTACACCTTC.

The chain has TRBV6-5 and TRBJ2-1; D possibly corresponds to TRBD2 (7 bases). This CDR3 is 15 amino acids long. V lost 6 bases and J 6 bases, leaving 18 bases between the germline ends. Germline assignment: CDR1 MNHEY and CDR2 SVGAGI. The CDR3 DNA sequence: TGTGCCAGCAGGCCCTCGGGGGGCCGGTCCAATGAGCAGTTCTTC. It specifies CASRPSGGRSNEQFF.

V and J are TRBV19 and TRBJ1-1, with D maybe TRBD1 (5 bases). CDR3 length: 18 residues. The V and J ends lost 5 bases and 0 bases respectively, with 22 bases between them. Germline CDR1 and CDR2: LNHDA and SQIVND (reference sequence). The CDR3 sequence: CASSPGGGGLNLNTEAFF. The CDR3 DNA reads as TGTGCCAGTAGTCCAGGTGGGGGTGGACTCAACTTGAACACTGAAGCTTTCTTT.